This is a list of T cell receptor beta chains from one sample in a study of cytomegalovirus exposure and HLA in healthy donors. Sequenced by immunoSEQ multiplex PCR; TCRdb stores in-frame clones only, minus some. The repertoire shows some 48,000 clones; the top ten hold approximately 6.6%. Source material: PBMCs. All receptors derive from a male donor in good health and CMV-seropositive. Each CDR3 is given with its conserved first and last residue. D genes are given only for firm matches.

D gene,CDR3 length,V gene,J gene,CDR3 DNA,CDR3 protein
-,15,TRBV28,TRBJ1-2,TGTGCCAGCAGCCATCAACTGACAAGAAACTATGGCTACACCTTC,CASSHQLTRNYGYTF
TRBD1,15,TRBV13,TRBJ1-2,TGTGCCAGCAGCCTGGGACAGGGGGCGGTGGATGGCTACACCTTC,CASSLGQGAVDGYTF
-,15,TRBV11-1,TRBJ2-7,TGTGCCAGCAGCTACGCGGGACAGTATCTATACGAGCAGTACTTC,CASSYAGQYLYEQYF
-,13,TRBV4-1,TRBJ2-7,TGCGCCAGCAGCCAAGCATCTTCAAACGAGCAGTACTTC,CASSQASSNEQYF
TRBD1,17,TRBV15,TRBJ2-1,TGTGCCACCAGCAGACTCTCCGGGACAGAGGAAAACAATGAGCAGTTCTTC,CATSRLSGTEENNEQFF
-,13,TRBV5-6,TRBJ1-6,TGTGCCAGCAGCTTGGTAGAAGATTCACCCCTCCACTTT,CASSLVEDSPLHF
TRBD2,15,TRBV5-6,TRBJ2-7,TGTGCCAGCAGCTTGGGTAGCGGGGGGGCCTACGAGCAGTACTTC,CASSLGSGGAYEQYF
-,13,TRBV7-2,TRBJ2-7,TGTGCCAGCAGCTTAGCTGGCAGCTACGAGCAGTACTTC,CASSLAGSYEQYF
-,14,TRBV18,TRBJ2-2,TGTGCCAGCTCCCCCAGGACTATTGCCGGGGAGCTGTTTTTT,CASSPRTIAGELFF
TRBD1,17,TRBV7-6,TRBJ1-1,TGTGCCAGCAGCTTCGGGACAGGCGTTACTATGAACACTGAAGCTTTCTTT,CASSFGTGVTMNTEAFF
TRBD1,15,TRBV19,TRBJ1-3,TGTGCCAGTAACGCCGGGACAGGGCAGGGGGACACCATATATTTT,CASNAGTGQGDTIYF
-,14,TRBV19,TRBJ1-2,TGTGCCAGTAGTATGAGAGACACCCCCTATGGCTACACCTTC,CASSMRDTPYGYTF
-,13,TRBV7-2,TRBJ2-7,TGTGCCAGCAGCTTAGGGCGGACGGGGGAGCAGTACTTC,CASSLGRTGEQYF
TRBD1,13,TRBV7-2,TRBJ1-1,TGTGCCAGCAGCCGCCGGACAGGGTCAGAAGCTTTCTTT,CASSRRTGSEAFF
TRBD1,13,TRBV5-1,TRBJ1-1,TGCGCCAGCAGCATCGGGACAGGGAAGGAAGCTTTCTTT,CASSIGTGKEAFF
TRBD2,14,TRBV28,TRBJ2-7,TGTGCCAGCAGTTTTACCGGGGGGGGCTACGAGCAGTACTTC,CASSFTGGGYEQYF
TRBD1,15,TRBV4-1,TRBJ2-1,TGCGCCAGCAGCCAACCCCGGGACAGGTCCCCCGAGCAGTTCTTC,CASSQPRDRSPEQFF
-,18,TRBV10-3,TRBJ1-4,TGTGCCATCAGTGAGTCGGACGGGACAATCCCAACTAATGAAAAACTGTTTTTT,CAISESDGTIPTNEKLFF
TRBD1,13,TRBV5-1,TRBJ1-5,TGCGCCAGCCCCGGACAGGGTTCGGCGCCCCAGCATTTT,CASPGQGSAPQHF
-,14,TRBV19,TRBJ1-6,TGTGCCAGTAAAGGGGGACATCTAGCTTCACCCCTCCACTTT,CASKGGHLASPLHF
TRBD1,14,TRBV7-9,TRBJ2-4,TGTGCCAGCAGCAGAGGGGGCCCCAAAAACATTCAGTACTTC,CASSRGGPKNIQYF
TRBD1,16,TRBV5-1,TRBJ1-3,TGCGCCAGCAGCTTGGGGCCAGGGGGTACTGGAAACACCATATATTTT,CASSLGPGGTGNTIYF
-,12,TRBV19,TRBJ2-1,TGTGCCAGTAGTATGGTCGGAGGGGAGCAGTTCTTC,CASSMVGGEQFF